The sequence of this TCR beta chain was determined in a study of post-analysis software for immune sequencing data (dated by TCRdb to the mid-2010s). In terms of the full investigation: Relapsing-remitting, secondary progressive and progressive-relapsing multiple sclerosis were recorded as disease courses, and subtype annotation was lacking for some patients. A subset of samples was prepared in parallel using single-end sample barcoding, then pooled and co-amplified after Illumina adapter ligation. The patient repertoires were set against approximately 10 previously published healthy control repertoires from donors whose ages ranged from roughly 6 to 27 years.

The library came from PCR. Sequencing was performed on an Illumina HiSeq 2500. To reduce PCR and sequencing biases, unique molecular identifiers were incorporated into the TCR beta cDNA libraries. Roughly 500,000 cDNA molecules were obtained for every 1 to 10 million input T cells, so each molecule roughly corresponded to one T cell. The same protocol used for the earlier healthy control dataset was applied to prepare and sequence the patient libraries. Samples belonging to the same batch were prepared together, multiplexed and sequenced on a shared HiSeq lane. On the study's bioinformatics: Raw barcoded reads were processed with MIGEC, and single-read molecular identifier groups were discarded before consensus assembly and CDR3 extraction. VDJtools was used for post-analysis of the clonotype tables, with diversity normalized by down-sampling every dataset to the smallest sample size. Repertoire overlap clustering matched CDR3 amino acid but not nucleotide sequences to correct batch-related cross-sample contamination. In TCRdb, the public reads were trimmed at Q25 with fastp and aligned with MiXCR, with productive beta chains retained. Rows with a matching CDR3 protein are joined into one entry that keeps the most common DNA and genes. What appears here as the V and J calls and clone size reflects TCRdb's work, not the paper's. The sample table lists approximately 730,000 distinct CDR3 sequences, just under 30% of them with a count of one. The ten largest clones add up to around 0.55% of the sample.

This clonotype was seen only a few times. This clone's antigen is unknown. Qualities for individual bases were not recorded, and no much larger clone is one base off. Paper-wide results and their limitations: When samples were clustered directly using the F measure, samples prepared in the same batch co-clustered strongly, which prompted a batch-effect correction. Patients showed significantly higher frequencies than controls for roughly 5 TRBV segments, among them TRBV5-6, TRBV5-1 and TRBV20-1. Normalized Chao1 diversity was significantly lower in multiple sclerosis patients than controls, suggesting substantial peripheral T-cell clonal expansion. The multiple sclerosis patient group was slightly younger than the control group.

The germline V gene encodes CDR1 MNHNS and CDR2 SASEGT. V is trimmed back by 3 bases and J by 7 bases, and the junction contains 7 bases that no gene match accounts for. The CDR3 runs 16 residues from the cysteine to the phenylalanine. Kept here is only the CDR3 DNA, which spans 48 bases and is read in frame from base 1. To demonstrate the VDJtools post-analysis software, the study profiled TCR beta repertoires from the peripheral blood of about a dozen young patients with multiple sclerosis. The patients with multiple sclerosis were children and adolescents between about 6 and 17 years of age. Sequenced sample: blood. This TCR was sampled from a girl between 5 and 17 years old with multiple sclerosis. The chain is made from TRBV6-1 and TRBJ2-1; 12 central nucleotides agree with TRBD2. The sequenced DNA is TGTGCCAGCAGTGATTTAGCGCTAGCGGGGGGGAATGAGCAGTTCTTC. This yields the protein CASSDLALAGGNEQFF.